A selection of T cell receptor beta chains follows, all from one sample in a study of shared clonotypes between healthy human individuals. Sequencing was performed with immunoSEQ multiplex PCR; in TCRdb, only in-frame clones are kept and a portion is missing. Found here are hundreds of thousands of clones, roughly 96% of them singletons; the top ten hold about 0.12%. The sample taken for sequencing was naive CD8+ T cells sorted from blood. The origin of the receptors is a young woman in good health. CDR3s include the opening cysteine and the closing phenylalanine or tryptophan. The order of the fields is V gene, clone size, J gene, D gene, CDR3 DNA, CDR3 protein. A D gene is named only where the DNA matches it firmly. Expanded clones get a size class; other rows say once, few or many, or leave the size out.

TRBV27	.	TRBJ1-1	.	TGTGCCAGCAGGACAGACCTGAACACTGAAGCTTTCTTT	CASRTDLNTEAFF
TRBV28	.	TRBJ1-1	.	TGTGCCAGCAGTTTCCGGTATGACACTGAAGCTTTCTTT	CASSFRYDTEAFF
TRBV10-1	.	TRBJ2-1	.	TGCGCCAGCAGTGGAAACGGGGTTCCCGGGGATGAGCAGTTCTTC	CASSGNGVPGDEQFF
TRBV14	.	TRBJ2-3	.	TGTGCCAGCAGCCAGGGGGTACAGCCCACAGATACGCAGTATTTT	CASSQGVQPTDTQYF
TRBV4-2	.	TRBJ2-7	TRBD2	TGTGCCAGCAGCCAAGAACGGGAGGGGGCCTACGAGCAGTACTTC	CASSQEREGAYEQYF
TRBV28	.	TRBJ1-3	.	TGTGCCAGCAGCTACACAGGGAACTCTGGAAACACCATATATTTT	CASSYTGNSGNTIYF
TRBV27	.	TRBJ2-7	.	TGTGCCAGCAGTTCCGGGACCCCCTACGAGCAGTACTTC	CASSSGTPYEQYF
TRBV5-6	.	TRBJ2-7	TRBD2	TGTGCCAGCAGCCCCGTCGGGACTAGCTACGAGCAGTACTTC	CASSPVGTSYEQYF
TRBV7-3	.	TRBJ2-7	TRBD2	TGTGCCAGCAGCCCCGGACTAGCGTCAATGAAGGACGAGCAGTACTTC	CASSPGLASMKDEQYF
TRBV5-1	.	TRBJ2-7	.	TGCGCCAGCAGCTCCTCTTTGCAGGGGACGATCTACGAGCAGTACTTC	CASSSSLQGTIYEQYF
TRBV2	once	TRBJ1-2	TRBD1	TGTGCCAGACGATTCCCGGGACAGGGTCCCCAGCATGGCTACACCTTC	CARRFPGQGPQHGYTF
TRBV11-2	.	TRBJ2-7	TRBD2	TGTGCCAGCAGCTTACTAGCGGGAGGGGACGAGCAGTACTTC	CASSLLAGGDEQYF
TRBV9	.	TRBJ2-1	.	TGTGCCAGCAGCGTAGGGGGCCAAGACAATGAGCAGTTCTTC	CASSVGGQDNEQFF
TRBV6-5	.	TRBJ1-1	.	TGTGCCAGCGGGGGATTAGGGACTGAAGCTTTCTTT	CASGGLGTEAFF
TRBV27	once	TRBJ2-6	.	TGTGCCAGCAGTAGTAACAATGTCCTGACTTTC	CASSSNNVLTF
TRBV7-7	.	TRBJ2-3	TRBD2	TGTGCCAGCAGCTTAGGGACTAGCAGAGATACGCAGTATTTT	CASSLGTSRDTQYF
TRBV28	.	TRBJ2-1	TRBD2	TGTGCCAGCAGTTTGGGCGGGAGATCATACAATGAGCAGTTCTTC	CASSLGGRSYNEQFF
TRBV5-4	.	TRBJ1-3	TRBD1	TGTGCCAGCAGCTGGGGGGGACAGGGGAACACCATATATTTT	CASSWGGQGNTIYF
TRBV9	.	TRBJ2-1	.	TGTGCCAGCAGCCCCCAGCCCCCGGGAGACAATGAGCAGTTCTTC	CASSPQPPGDNEQFF
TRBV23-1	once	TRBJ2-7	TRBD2	TGCGCCACAAGGACTAGCGGGAGTCACGAGCAGTACTTC	CATRTSGSHEQYF
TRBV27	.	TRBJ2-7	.	TGTGCCAGCAGTTTGTGGGGCGACGAGCAGTACTTC	CASSLWGDEQYF
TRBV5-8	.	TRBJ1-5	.	TGTGCCAGCAGCTCCCGACAGGCTAGCAATCAGCCCCAGCATTTT	CASSSRQASNQPQHF
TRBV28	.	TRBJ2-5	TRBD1	TGTGCCAGCAGTTCGCGGGACAGGGGGGAAGAGACCCAGTACTTC	CASSSRDRGEETQYF
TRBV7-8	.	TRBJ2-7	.	TGTGCCAGCAGTTCACGCGCTCGAACCTACGAGCAGTACTTC	CASSSRARTYEQYF
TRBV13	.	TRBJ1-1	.	TGTGCCAGCAGCTTCTATCTGCCAGCAAACACTGAAGCTTTCTTT	CASSFYLPANTEAFF
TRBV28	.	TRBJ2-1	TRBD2	TGTGCCAGCAGTTTATTAGCGGGAGTTTTGAATGAGCAGTTCTTC	CASSLLAGVLNEQFF
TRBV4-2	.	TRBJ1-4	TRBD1	TGTGCCAGCAGCCAAGGGGAATGGGACAGTAATGAAAAACTGTTTTTT	CASSQGEWDSNEKLFF
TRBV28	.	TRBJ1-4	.	TGTGCCAGCAGTTCAAAAAGGACGGTTGCAACTAATGAAAAACTGTTTTTT	CASSSKRTVATNEKLFF
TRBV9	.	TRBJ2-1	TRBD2	TGTGCCAGCAGCGTGGAGACTAGCGGGAGGGCGTACAATGAGCAGTTCTTC	CASSVETSGRAYNEQFF
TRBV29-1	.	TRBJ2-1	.	TGCAGCGTTGACCTCCCCCAGCGTAGCTCCTACAATGAGCAGTTCTTC	CSVDLPQRSSYNEQFF
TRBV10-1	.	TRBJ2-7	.	TGCGCCAGCAGTGGCGGTTTATTCTACGAGCAGTACTTC	CASSGGLFYEQYF
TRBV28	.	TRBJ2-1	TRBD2	TGTGCCAGCAGTGGGACTAGCGCCAATGAGCAGTTCTTC	CASSGTSANEQFF
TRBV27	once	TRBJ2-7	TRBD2	TGTGCCAGCAGTCCATTTCGCGTAGCGGGGTACGAGCAGTACTTC	CASSPFRVAGYEQYF
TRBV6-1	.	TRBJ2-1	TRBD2	TGTGCCAGCAGTGATGTGCGGCTAGCGGGGTACAATGAGCAGTTCTTC	CASSDVRLAGYNEQFF
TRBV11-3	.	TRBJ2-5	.	TGTGCCAGCAGCTTAGAACGGGAAGAGACCCAGTACTTC	CASSLEREETQYF
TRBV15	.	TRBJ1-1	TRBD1	TGTGCCACCAGCAGTCGGGACAGGGATCCTGAAGCTTTCTTT	CATSSRDRDPEAFF
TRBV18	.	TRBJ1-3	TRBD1	TGTGCCAGCTCACCAACGGACAGGAACTCTGGAAACACCATATATTTT	CASSPTDRNSGNTIYF
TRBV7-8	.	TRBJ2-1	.	TGTGCCAGCAGCTTCGGGAAGATCTATGAGCAGTTCTTC	CASSFGKIYEQFF
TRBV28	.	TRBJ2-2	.	TGTGCCAGCAGCCAAACTAGTAACACCGGGGAGCTGTTTTTT	CASSQTSNTGELFF
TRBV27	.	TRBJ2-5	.	TGTGCCAGCAGTTTAATCGGTAGCTCGGAGACCCAGTACTTC	CASSLIGSSETQYF
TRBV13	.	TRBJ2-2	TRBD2	TGTGCCAGCAGCTCGGGGACTAGCCTCACCGGGGAGCTGTTTTTT	CASSSGTSLTGELFF
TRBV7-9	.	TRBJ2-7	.	TGTGCCAGCAGCACCTCAGGGGTCCTTGACGAGCAGTACTTC	CASSTSGVLDEQYF
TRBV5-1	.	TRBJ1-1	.	TGCGCCAGCAGTCTGGGAGGGATAGTCACTGAAGCTTTCTTT	CASSLGGIVTEAFF
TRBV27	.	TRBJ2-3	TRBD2	TGTGCCGCAGGCCAACTAGCGGGAGGAACAGATACGCAGTATTTT	CAAGQLAGGTDTQYF
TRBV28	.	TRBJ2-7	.	TGTGCCAGCACTTTTGTTGGTGACGCCTACGAGCAGTACTTC	CASTFVGDAYEQYF
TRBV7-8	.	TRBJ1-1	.	TGTGCCAGCAGCCCCGCGACAGGGAACACTGAAGCTTTCTTT	CASSPATGNTEAFF
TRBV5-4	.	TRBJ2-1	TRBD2	TGTGCCAGCAGCCCTGAACCTAGCGGGAGCTCCTACAATGAGCAGTTCTTC	CASSPEPSGSSYNEQFF